This TCR beta chain emerged from a study of cytomegalovirus exposure and HLA in healthy donors. In this sample, this clone turned up a few times. As yet, its antigen is unknown. PCR was performed using 60 Vbeta and 13 Jbeta primers. Clones were read by immunoSEQ multiplex PCR, and TCRdb kept only the in-frame ones, dropping some. Found here are some 100,000 clones, roughly four fifths of them singletons; the top ten hold 13% to 15%. General observations from the study: Upon later analysis, TCR association rates were observed to vary by HLA locus, being highest for DRB1 and lowest for HLA-C. Researchers had no immune exposure information except CMV serostatus available. When a later analysis compared HLA-associated TCR beta chains with equally common others, the HLA-associated chains turned out to be more clonally expanded and to have lower generation probabilities. Reportedly, HLA-A and HLA-B alleles of most subjects were accurately predicted from TCR beta.

The V segment lost 4 bases and the J segment 7 bases; nucleotides outside the gene matches: 10. Germline CDR1 MNHNY, CDR2 SVGAGI (reference sequence). The CDR3 totals 15 residues. The chain has TRBV6-6 and TRBJ1-2; 9 positions agree with TRBD1. Sequencing used PBMCs. The sequence derives from a male donor in good health and CMV-seropositive. The CDR3 DNA reads TGTGCCAGCAGTTCGACGACAGGGGGGGCCTTTGGCTACACCTTC. This translates into CASSSTTGGAFGYTF.